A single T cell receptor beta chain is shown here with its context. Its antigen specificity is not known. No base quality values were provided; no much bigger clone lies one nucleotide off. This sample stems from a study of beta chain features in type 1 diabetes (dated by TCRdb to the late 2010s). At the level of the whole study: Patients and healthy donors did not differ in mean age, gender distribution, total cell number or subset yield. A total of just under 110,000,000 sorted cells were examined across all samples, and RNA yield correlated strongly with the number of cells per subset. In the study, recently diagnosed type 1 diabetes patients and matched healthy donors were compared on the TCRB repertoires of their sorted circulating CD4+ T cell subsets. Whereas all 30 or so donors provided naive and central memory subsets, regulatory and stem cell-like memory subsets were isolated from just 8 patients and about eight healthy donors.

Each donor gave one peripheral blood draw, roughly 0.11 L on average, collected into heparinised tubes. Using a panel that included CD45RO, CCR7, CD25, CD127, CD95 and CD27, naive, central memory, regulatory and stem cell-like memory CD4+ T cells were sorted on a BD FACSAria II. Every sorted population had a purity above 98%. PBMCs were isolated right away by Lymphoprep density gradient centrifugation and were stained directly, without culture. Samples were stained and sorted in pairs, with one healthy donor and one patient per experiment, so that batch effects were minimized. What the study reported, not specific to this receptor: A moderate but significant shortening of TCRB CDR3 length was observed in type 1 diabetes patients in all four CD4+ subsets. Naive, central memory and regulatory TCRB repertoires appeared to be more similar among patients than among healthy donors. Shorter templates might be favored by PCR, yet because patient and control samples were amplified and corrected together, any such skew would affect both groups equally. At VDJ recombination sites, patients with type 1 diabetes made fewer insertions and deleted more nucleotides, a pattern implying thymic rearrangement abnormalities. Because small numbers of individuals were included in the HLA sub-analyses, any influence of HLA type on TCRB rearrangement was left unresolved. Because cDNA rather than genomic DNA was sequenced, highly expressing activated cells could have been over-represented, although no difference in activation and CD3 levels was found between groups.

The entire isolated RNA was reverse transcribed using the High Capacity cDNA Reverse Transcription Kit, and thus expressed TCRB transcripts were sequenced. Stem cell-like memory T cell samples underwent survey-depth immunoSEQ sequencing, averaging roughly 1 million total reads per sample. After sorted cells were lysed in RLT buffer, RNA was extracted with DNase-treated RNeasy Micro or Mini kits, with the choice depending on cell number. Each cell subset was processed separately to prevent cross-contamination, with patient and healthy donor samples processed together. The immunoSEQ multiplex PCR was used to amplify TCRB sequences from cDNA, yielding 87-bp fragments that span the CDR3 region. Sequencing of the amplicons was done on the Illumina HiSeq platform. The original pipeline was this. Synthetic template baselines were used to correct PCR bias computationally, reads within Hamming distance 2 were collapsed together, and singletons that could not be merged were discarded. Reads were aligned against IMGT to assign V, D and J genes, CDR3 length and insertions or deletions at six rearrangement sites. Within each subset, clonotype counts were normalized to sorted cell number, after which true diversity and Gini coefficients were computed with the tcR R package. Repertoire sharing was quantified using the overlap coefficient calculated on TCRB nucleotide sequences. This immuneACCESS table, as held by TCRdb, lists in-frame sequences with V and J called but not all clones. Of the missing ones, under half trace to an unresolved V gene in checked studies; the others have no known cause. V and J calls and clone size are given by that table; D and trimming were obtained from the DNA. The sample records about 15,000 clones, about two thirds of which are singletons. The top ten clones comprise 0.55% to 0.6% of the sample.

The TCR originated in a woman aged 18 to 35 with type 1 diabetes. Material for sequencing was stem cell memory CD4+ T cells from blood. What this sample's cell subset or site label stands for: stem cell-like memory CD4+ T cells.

The CDR3 has the sequence CASSPLGGARGNYGYTF. The DNA sequence is as follows: TGTGCCAGCAGCCCCCTCGGGGGGGCCCGGGGCAACTATGGCTACACCTTC. The rearranged chain carries TRBV4-2 and TRBJ1-2; a tentative D call is TRBD1 (6 bases match). CDR1 and CDR2 (LGHNA, YNFKEQ) derive from the germline V gene. The CDR3 contains 17 residues, cysteine and phenylalanine counted. The kept DNA is CDR3 alone, 51 bases in frame from the first base. Trimming removed 4 bases from V and 2 bases from J, leaving 20 bases between the germline ends.